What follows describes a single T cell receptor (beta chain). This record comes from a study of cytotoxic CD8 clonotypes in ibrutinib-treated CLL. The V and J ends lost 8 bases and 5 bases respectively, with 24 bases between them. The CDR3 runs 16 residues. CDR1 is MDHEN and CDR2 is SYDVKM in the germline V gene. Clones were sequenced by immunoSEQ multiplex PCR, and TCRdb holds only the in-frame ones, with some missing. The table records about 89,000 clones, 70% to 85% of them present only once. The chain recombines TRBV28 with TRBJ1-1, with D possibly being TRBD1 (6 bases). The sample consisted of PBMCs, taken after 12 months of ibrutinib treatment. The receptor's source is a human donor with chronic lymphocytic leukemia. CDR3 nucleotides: TGTGCCAGCTTTAGTCCAGGGACGGGGGCAAGGACTGAAGCTTTCTTT. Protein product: CASFSPGTGARTEAFF.